This TCR beta chain stems from a study of blood T cell repertoires in COVID-19. Across the whole study: COVID-19 samples, acute and convalescent, were from the United States, Italy and Spain. PBMCs, B-cell-depleted T cells, or T cells were the source of the cDNA or gDNA that made up the material.

In the authors' methods: The assay estimated nucleated cells by amplifying reference gene primers. Some clones are missing from TCRdb's copy, which holds only in-frame ones; the method was immunoSEQ multiplex PCR. For V, J and clone size, that table is used; D and trimming come from the DNA. The sample contains 200,000 or so clones, approximately 81% of which appear only once. Seattle patients were enrolled during active infection and followed longitudinally. Germline lookup yields CDR1 MNHEY and CDR2 SVGEGT. V gave up 5 bases and J gave up 2 bases; unmatched junction bases: 8. The CDR3 extends over 17 amino acids.

The chain is built from TRBV6-2 or TRBV6-3 and TRBJ1-5; 11 bases match TRBD1. Sequencing was done on a sample of peripheral blood. The TCR originated in a person aged 65-85 years with COVID-19, enrolled during active disease. DNA for the CDR3: TGTGCCAGCAGTGACCCGGGACAGGGGGTTCGCAATCAGCCCCAGCATTTT. Its protein product is CASSDPGQGVRNQPQHF.